The rows below give T cell receptor beta chains drawn from one sample of a study of Graves' ophthalmopathy and Graves' hyperthyroidism. Each CDR3 protein is one row after TCRdb ran MiXCR on the multiplex PCR reads. Of roughly 700,000 distinct CDR3 sequences in the sample, 35% to 50% were seen once. Sequencing used peripheral blood. The receptors shown here come from an adult man with Graves' ophthalmopathy. Both conserved end residues are part of each CDR3. The D gene is left open where the match is weak. For some rows the clone size is stated as once, few or many, or as a class when expanded; others skip it.

size: few; J: TRBJ2-7; D: TRBD2; V: TRBV7-2; DNA: TGTGCCAGCAGCTTAGATTTTACTAGCGGGAGCTACGAGCAGTACTTC; CDR3: CASSLDFTSGSYEQYF
size: NA; J: TRBJ2-5; D: TRBD2; V: TRBV20-1; DNA: TGCAGTGCTAGAGATCCGGGGGGGGGCCTCGGGGAGACCCAGTACTTC; CDR3: CSARDPGGGLGETQYF
size: NA; J: TRBJ1-5; D: NA; V: TRBV28; DNA: TGTGCCAGCAGATCCTCAAAGAACAGTGCCTATCAGCCCCAGCATTTT; CDR3: CASRSSKNSAYQPQHF
size: few; J: TRBJ1-1; D: NA; V: TRBV18; DNA: TGTGCCAGCTCACCTGGGGGTGAAGCTTTCTTT; CDR3: CASSPGGEAFF
size: NA; J: TRBJ1-1; D: NA; V: TRBV29-1; DNA: TGCAGCGTTGAAGCTACAAAGGCCCTCTCTGAAGCTTTCTTT; CDR3: CSVEATKALSEAFF
size: NA; J: TRBJ2-3; D: NA; V: TRBV6-5; DNA: TGTGCCAGCAGTGAAGCCCCGACTAGGAGCACAGATACGCAGTATTTT; CDR3: CASSEAPTRSTDTQYF
size: NA; J: TRBJ1-4; D: NA; V: TRBV7-2; DNA: TGTGCCAGCAGCTCGGGACTAGGGGGAGAAAAACTGTTTTTT; CDR3: CASSSGLGGEKLFF
size: few; J: TRBJ2-7; D: TRBD1; V: TRBV7-2; DNA: TGTGCCAGCAGCAAAGAGGGGGCGCCAGGCTACGAGCAGTACTTC; CDR3: CASSKEGAPGYEQYF
size: NA; J: TRBJ2-7; D: TRBD1; V: TRBV25-1; DNA: TGTGCCAGCAGTGGGACCGGGACAGGGGTTCTCGAGCAGTACTTC; CDR3: CASSGTGTGVLEQYF
size: NA; J: TRBJ1-1; D: NA; V: TRBV7-9; DNA: TGTGCCAGCAGCTTAAGCGCTAGCGGGAACACTGAAGCTTTCTTT; CDR3: CASSLSASGNTEAFF
size: NA; J: TRBJ2-2; D: TRBD2; V: TRBV25-1; DNA: TGTGCCAGCGTTGAGGCGGGACTAGCGCTTTCCGGGGAGCTGTTTTTT; CDR3: CASVEAGLALSGELFF
size: once; J: TRBJ1-6; D: TRBD1; V: TRBV7-8; DNA: TGTGCCAGCAGCCCGCAGGTTCAGGGGGCTTCTGGGTCACCCCTCCACTTT; CDR3: CASSPQVQGASGSPLHF
size: NA; J: TRBJ1-2; D: NA; V: TRBV19; DNA: TGTGCCAGTAGTATAGCTCCGGGGTCGGGCTATGGCTACACCTTC; CDR3: CASSIAPGSGYGYTF
size: many; J: TRBJ2-7; D: TRBD2; V: TRBV7-9; DNA: TGTGCCAGCAGCTTAGCGTTGTCTAGCGGGGGCATCTCCTACGAGCAGTACTTC; CDR3: CASSLALSSGGISYEQYF
size: few; J: TRBJ1-6; D: NA; V: TRBV6-6; DNA: TGTGCCAGCAGTTACTCGATAAGGGGAAATTCACCCCTCCACTTT; CDR3: CASSYSIRGNSPLHF
size: few; J: TRBJ2-5; D: NA; V: TRBV6-5; DNA: TGTGCCAGCAGTTACAGGAGTGACAGGGAGACCCAGTACTTC; CDR3: CASSYRSDRETQYF
size: many; J: TRBJ1-6; D: NA; V: TRBV2; DNA: TGTGCCAGCAGTTCGGAATCACCCCTCCACTTT; CDR3: CASSSESPLHF
size: NA; J: TRBJ2-2; D: NA; V: TRBV25-1; DNA: TGTGCCAGCAGAAAACAGGGCACCGGGGAGCTGTTTTTT; CDR3: CASRKQGTGELFF
size: once; J: TRBJ1-6; D: NA; V: TRBV2; DNA: TGTGCCAGCAGTGTTCCTAGGACATCCCGAGCCCTCCACTTT; CDR3: CASSVPRTSRALHF
size: NA; J: TRBJ1-5; D: NA; V: TRBV19; DNA: TGTGCCAGTAAAGGGCAGGGGCTCATAAATCAGCCCCAGCATTTT; CDR3: CASKGQGLINQPQHF
size: few; J: TRBJ1-2; D: NA; V: TRBV6-5; DNA: TGTGCCAGCAGTTACTCGGACAGCCGATTCTATGGCTACACCTTC; CDR3: CASSYSDSRFYGYTF
size: few; J: TRBJ1-1; D: NA; V: TRBV5-1; DNA: TGCGCCAGCAGCTTGACCCGACTTGGTGAAGCTTTCTTT; CDR3: CASSLTRLGEAFF
size: many; J: TRBJ2-7; D: TRBD1; V: TRBV29-1; DNA: TGCAGCGTTCTTGGGACAGGGTACGAGCAGTACTTC; CDR3: CSVLGTGYEQYF
size: many; J: TRBJ1-5; D: NA; V: TRBV15; DNA: TGTGCCACCAGCAGAGATCTTTTCAACGGAAATCAGCCCCAGCATTTT; CDR3: CATSRDLFNGNQPQHF
size: many; J: TRBJ1-1; D: NA; V: TRBV29-1; DNA: TGCAGCGTTGAGGGGGGGACCATGAACACTGAAGCTTTCTTT; CDR3: CSVEGGTMNTEAFF
size: once; J: TRBJ2-2; D: TRBD1; V: TRBV20-1; DNA: TGCAGTGCTAGAGATATAGACAGGGGGTACACCGGGGAGCTGTTTTTT; CDR3: CSARDIDRGYTGELFF
size: few; J: TRBJ2-2; D: NA; V: TRBV2; DNA: TGTGCCAGCAGTGAAGCCAGACGCGCGGGGGAGCTGTTTTTT; CDR3: CASSEARRAGELFF
size: few; J: TRBJ2-7; D: TRBD1; V: TRBV7-2; DNA: TGCGCCAGCAGCCTAAAGGAAGGGGGCGTAGGCGAGCAGTACTTC; CDR3: CASSLKEGGVGEQYF
size: few; J: TRBJ1-2; D: NA; V: TRBV2; DNA: TGTGCCAGCAGTGCGGTGACAGACTATGGCTACACCTTC; CDR3: CASSAVTDYGYTF
size: many; J: TRBJ2-2; D: NA; V: TRBV24-1; DNA: TGTGCCACCAGTGATTACAGGGTGGGCGACACCGGGGAGCTGTTTTTT; CDR3: CATSDYRVGDTGELFF
size: NA; J: TRBJ1-1; D: NA; V: TRBV28; DNA: TGTGCCAGCACCGCTCCGGGGTTCGCTGAAGCTTTCTTT; CDR3: CASTAPGFAEAFF
size: NA; J: TRBJ2-5; D: NA; V: TRBV9; DNA: TGTGCCAGCAGCGGAGGACTGATACAAGAGACCCAGTACTTC; CDR3: CASSGGLIQETQYF
size: NA; J: TRBJ2-5; D: NA; V: TRBV29-1; DNA: TGCAGTGCTAGAGATCCCCAAGAGACCCAGTACTTC; CDR3: CSARDPQETQYF
size: NA; J: TRBJ1-5; D: TRBD1; V: TRBV24-1; DNA: TGTGCCACCAGCAGCCCACGGACAGGAGGCAATCAGCCCCAGCATTTT; CDR3: CATSSPRTGGNQPQHF
size: few; J: TRBJ2-7; D: TRBD1; V: TRBV11-2; DNA: TGTGCCAGCAGCCAAACAGGGGTAAGAGGCGAGCAGTACTTC; CDR3: CASSQTGVRGEQYF
size: many; J: TRBJ1-6; D: TRBD1; V: TRBV2; DNA: TGTGCCAGCAGCCCTCGGACAGGGGGCAATTCACCCCTCCACTTT; CDR3: CASSPRTGGNSPLHF
size: many; J: TRBJ2-6; D: TRBD1; V: TRBV19; DNA: TGTGCCAGTAGTACTGGGGACAGATCTGGGGCCAACGTCCTGACTTTC; CDR3: CASSTGDRSGANVLTF
size: NA; J: TRBJ2-7; D: NA; V: TRBV2; DNA: TGTGCCAGCAATGGTGCTGGGGCCGAGCAGTACTTC; CDR3: CASNGAGAEQYF
size: few; J: TRBJ2-7; D: NA; V: TRBV6-5; DNA: TGTGCCAGCTCGAGGGACCCCGAATCTTACGAGCAGTACTTC; CDR3: CASSRDPESYEQYF
size: NA; J: TRBJ2-7; D: NA; V: TRBV2; DNA: TGTGCCAGCTGTGGGCTTGGGGGACTGACCTACGAGCAGTACTTC; CDR3: CASCGLGGLTYEQYF
size: NA; J: TRBJ1-6; D: NA; V: TRBV10-3; DNA: TGTGCCAGCATACGGACAACGAATTCACCCCTCCACTTT; CDR3: CASIRTTNSPLHF
size: NA; J: TRBJ2-2; D: NA; V: TRBV9; DNA: TGTGCCAGCAGCCAAGACGCGGTCCGGGAGCTGTTTTTT; CDR3: CASSQDAVRELFF
size: few; J: TRBJ1-1; D: NA; V: TRBV7-9; DNA: TGTGCCAGCAGCCCCAATGGGGGTTGGGGGATGAACACTGAAGCTTTCTTT; CDR3: CASSPNGGWGMNTEAFF
size: few; J: TRBJ2-7; D: NA; V: TRBV5-1; DNA: TGCGCCAGCAGCGCCGGGGGCCTCGAGCAGTACTTC; CDR3: CASSAGGLEQYF
size: many; J: TRBJ2-2; D: NA; V: TRBV7-6; DNA: TGTGCCAGCAGCTCAAATCACGCTATCGGGGAGCTGTTTTTT; CDR3: CASSSNHAIGELFF
size: few; J: TRBJ1-5; D: NA; V: TRBV7-9; DNA: TGTGCCAGCAGCTCCCCGGGCGCAGGGCCCCAGCCCCAGCATTTT; CDR3: CASSSPGAGPQPQHF
size: many; J: TRBJ2-5; D: NA; V: TRBV2; DNA: TGTGCCAGCAGTCACAGGGCCTTACAAGAGACCCAGTACTTC; CDR3: CASSHRALQETQYF
size: few; J: TRBJ1-2; D: NA; V: TRBV10-2; DNA: TGCGCCAGCAGTGAGTCGATGAGGAACTATGGCTACACCTTC; CDR3: CASSESMRNYGYTF
size: many; J: TRBJ1-1; D: NA; V: TRBV20-1; DNA: TGCAGTGCTAGAGGGGACATCTCGAACACTGAAGCTTTCTTT; CDR3: CSARGDISNTEAFF